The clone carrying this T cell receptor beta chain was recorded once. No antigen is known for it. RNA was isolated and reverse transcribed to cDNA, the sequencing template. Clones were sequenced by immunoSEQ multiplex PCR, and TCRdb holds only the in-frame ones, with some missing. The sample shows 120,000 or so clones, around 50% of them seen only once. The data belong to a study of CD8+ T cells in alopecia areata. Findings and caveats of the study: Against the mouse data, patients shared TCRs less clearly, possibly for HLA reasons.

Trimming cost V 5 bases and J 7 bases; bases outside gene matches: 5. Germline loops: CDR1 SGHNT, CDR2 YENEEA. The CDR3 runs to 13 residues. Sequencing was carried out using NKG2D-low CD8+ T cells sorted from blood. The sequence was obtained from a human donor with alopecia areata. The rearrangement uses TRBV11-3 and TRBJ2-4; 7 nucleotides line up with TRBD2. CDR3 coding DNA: TGTGCCAGCAGCCTCCAGGGAGGGAACATTCAGTACTTC. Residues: CASSLQGGNIQYF.